This T cell receptor beta chain was identified in a study of blood T cells in healthy people across ages. The CDR3 extends over 16 amino acids. V was clipped by 1 base and J by 4 bases, with 15 bases between them. In germline, CDR1 is SEHNR, CDR2 FQNEAQ (reference sequence). A remark on this clonotype: As yet, its antigen is unknown.

General study points: Fewer expanded clones and more diversity marked long-lived versus aged donors.

Using a J-beta primer mix together with a sample-barcoded 5' primer, a second PCR was run for roughly 7 to 11 cycles. MiXCR was run by TCRdb on the 5' RACE reads, yielding one entry per CDR3 protein. The sample has fewer than 2 million distinct CDR3 sequences; about 39% are singletons. This chain connects TRBV7-9 to TRBJ2-3; the D gene is possibly TRBD2 (7 bases). The clonotype originates from a human donor in good health. Material for sequencing was blood. The CDR3 loop is CASSLVGGTRPDTQYF. DNA for the CDR3: TGTGCCAGCAGCTTAGTGGGGGGGACAAGACCAGATACGCAGTATTTT.